The present entry profiles one T cell receptor (beta chain) with its context. Its antigen remains unknown. Through a sample-barcoded 5' primer and a J-beta primer mix, a second PCR was run for roughly 7 to 11 cycles. Every sample gave at least 3 million paired-end reads containing CDR3. TCRdb analysed the 5' RACE reads with MiXCR anew, one entry per CDR3 protein. The sample comprises about 810,000 distinct CDR3 sequences, approximately 35% of which are singletons, and over 10% rests with the top ten. V was shortened by 0 bases and J by 1 base, with 13 bases between the two germline ends. Germline V gene lookup returns CDR1 MGHRA and CDR2 YSYEKL. This CDR3 is 18 amino acids long. The entry originates in a study of blood T cells in healthy people across ages. Study-level findings and limits: TCR beta diversity correlated strongly with naive T cell percentage.

Per sample, at least 5.5 micrograms of total RNA were extracted. The chain uses TRBV4-1 and TRBJ1-6; the D is unclear. The sequencing input was blood. The receptor's source is a man in his late teens or twenties in good health. CDR3 sequence reads: CASSQDPTPGSYNSPLHF. The CDR3 DNA is TGCGCCAGCAGCCAAGACCCGACTCCCGGGTCCTATAATTCACCCCTCCACTTT.